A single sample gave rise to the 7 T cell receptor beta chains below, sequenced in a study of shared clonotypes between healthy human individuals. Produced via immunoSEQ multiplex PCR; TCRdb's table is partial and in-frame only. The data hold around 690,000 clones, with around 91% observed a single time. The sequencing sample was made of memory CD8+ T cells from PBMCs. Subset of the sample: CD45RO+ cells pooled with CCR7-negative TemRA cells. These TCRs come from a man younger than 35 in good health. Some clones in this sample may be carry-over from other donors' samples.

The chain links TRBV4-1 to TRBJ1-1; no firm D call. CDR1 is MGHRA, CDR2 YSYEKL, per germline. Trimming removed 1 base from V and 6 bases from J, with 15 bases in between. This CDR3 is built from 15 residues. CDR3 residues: CASSQGWEKVSEAFF. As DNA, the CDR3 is TGCGCCAGCAGCCAAGGTTGGGAAAAAGTATCTGAAGCTTTCTTT.

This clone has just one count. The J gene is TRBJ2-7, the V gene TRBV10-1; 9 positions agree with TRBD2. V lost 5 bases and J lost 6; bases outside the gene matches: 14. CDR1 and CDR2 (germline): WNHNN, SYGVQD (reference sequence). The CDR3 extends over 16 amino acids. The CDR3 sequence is CASSHHTSAGGGEQYF. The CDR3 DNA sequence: TGCGCCAGCAGTCATCACACGTCCGCGGGAGGGGGCGAGCAGTACTTC.

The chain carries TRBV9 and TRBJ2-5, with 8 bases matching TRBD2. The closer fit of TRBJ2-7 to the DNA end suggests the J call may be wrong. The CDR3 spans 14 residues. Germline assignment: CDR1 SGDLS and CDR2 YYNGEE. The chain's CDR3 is CASNRRGETYEQYF. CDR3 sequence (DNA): TGTGCCAGCAACCGGCGGGGGGAAACCTACGAGCAGTACTTC.

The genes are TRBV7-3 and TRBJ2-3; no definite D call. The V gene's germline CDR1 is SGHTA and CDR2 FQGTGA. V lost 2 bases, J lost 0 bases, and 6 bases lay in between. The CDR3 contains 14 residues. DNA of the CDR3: TGTGCCAGCAGCTTATTGGGGAGCACAGATACGCAGTATTTT. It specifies CASSLLGSTDTQYF.

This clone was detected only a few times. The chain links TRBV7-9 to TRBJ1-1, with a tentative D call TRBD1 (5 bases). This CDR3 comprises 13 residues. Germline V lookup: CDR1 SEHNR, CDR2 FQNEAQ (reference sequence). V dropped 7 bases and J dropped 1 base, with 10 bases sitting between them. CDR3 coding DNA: TGTGCCAGCACCCAAGACAGGAACACTGAAGCTTTCTTT. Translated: CASTQDRNTEAFF.

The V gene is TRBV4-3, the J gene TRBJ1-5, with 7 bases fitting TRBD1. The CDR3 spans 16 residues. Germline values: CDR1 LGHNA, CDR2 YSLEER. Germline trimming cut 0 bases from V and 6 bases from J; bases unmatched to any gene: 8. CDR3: CASSQDRAGGGQPQHF. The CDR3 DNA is TGCGCCAGCAGCCAAGATAGGGCAGGGGGAGGTCAGCCCCAGCATTTT.

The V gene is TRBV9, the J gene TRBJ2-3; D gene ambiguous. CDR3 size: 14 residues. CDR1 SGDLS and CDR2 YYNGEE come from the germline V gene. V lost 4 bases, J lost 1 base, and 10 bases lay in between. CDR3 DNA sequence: TGTGCCAGCAGCATTTTGAGCGGCACAGATACGCAGTATTTT. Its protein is CASSILSGTDTQYF.